Following are 27 T cell receptor beta chains from one sample sequenced in a study of blood T cell repertoires in COVID-19. The protocol was immunoSEQ multiplex PCR, while the TCRdb copy is restricted to in-frame clones and leaves out a portion. The top ten hold approximately 10% of the sample, which has about 19,000 clones, 88% seen once. Sample: peripheral blood. These receptor sequences come from a human donor in a cohort sampled during active COVID-19.

This clone was seen just once. The rearrangement links TRBV27 to TRBJ1-2, with D perhaps TRBD1 (6 bases). The CDR3 runs to 14 residues. V shed 5 bases and J shed 4 bases, with 14 bases lying between them. CDR1 MNHEY and CDR2 SMNVEV come from the germline V gene (reference sequence). The CDR3 is CASSEAGVGYGYTF. CDR3 coding DNA: TGTGCCAGCAGTGAGGCAGGGGTCGGCTATGGCTACACCTTC.

The chain combines TRBV6-6 with TRBJ2-7; D is perhaps TRBD2 (6 bases). Germline V gene lookup returns CDR1 MNHNY and CDR2 SVGAGI (reference sequence). The ends were cut back, 2 bases at V and 6 bases at J, with 14 bases in the middle. The CDR3 sequence is 14 residues long. As DNA, the CDR3 is TGTGCCAGCAGTTACATCCAGGACGGGGGCGAGCAGTACTTC. This gives the protein CASSYIQDGGEQYF.

This chain joins TRBV10-3 and TRBJ1-1; no clear D gene. Germline V gene lookup returns CDR1 ENHRY and CDR2 SYGVKD. V lost 2 bases, J lost 1 base, and 8 bases lay in between. The CDR3 sequence is 14 residues long. The CDR3 DNA reads as TGTGCCATCAGTGAGGTATCGGGGAACACTGAAGCTTTCTTT. Translation gives CAISEVSGNTEAFF.

This clone was observed a single time. The rearrangement uses TRBV4-2 and TRBJ2-2; a weak D match, TRBD2 (6 bases). Germline V gives CDR1 LGHNA, CDR2 YNFKEQ. The CDR3 is 17 amino acids. Trimming took 0 bases from V and 1 from J, leaving 12 bases between them. The CDR3 sequence: CASSQEGGGVNTGELFF. The CDR3 nucleotides read TGTGCCAGCAGCCAAGAGGGTGGCGGGGTGAACACCGGGGAGCTGTTTTTT.

This chain joins TRBV15 and TRBJ2-3, with a weak D call TRBD2 (6 bases). Germline assignment: CDR1 LNHNV and CDR2 YYDKDF (reference sequence). V was pared by 7 bases and J by 4 bases, with 24 bases between. This CDR3 region has 17 residues. The CDR3 loop is CATTKGQGSGVPDTQYF. CDR3 DNA sequence: TGTGCCACCACCAAGGGGCAGGGTTCGGGGGTCCCAGATACGCAGTATTTT.

The sample holds one count of this clone. The V gene is TRBV19, the J gene TRBJ2-2, with TRBD2 matching over 7 bases. This CDR3 is 15 amino acids long. J gave up 7 bases and V 11 bases, and 16 bases lay outside the gene matches. The germline V gene has CDR1 LNHDA and CDR2 SQIVND (reference sequence). The CDR3 DNA reads as TGTGCCTCTCATGTAGGCGGGGGAAGCGGCGGGGAGCTGTTTTTT. This sequence encodes CASHVGGGSGGELFF.

V and J are TRBV30 and TRBJ1-1; 9 bases are shared with TRBD1. Germline-derived CDR1 and CDR2 are GTSNPN and SVGIG (reference sequence). V lost 0 bases to trimming and J lost 2 bases; unmatched junction nucleotides: 4. This CDR3 has 15 amino acids. CDR3: CAWSVLGQGNTEAFF. DNA for the CDR3: TGTGCCTGGAGTGTACTGGGACAGGGCAACACTGAAGCTTTCTTT.

The chain combines TRBV27 with TRBJ1-5; 9 nucleotides line up with TRBD1. The CDR3 sequence is 19 residues long. Germline CDR1 MNHEY, CDR2 SMNVEV (reference sequence). V lost 6 bases to trimming and J lost 1 base; unmatched junction nucleotides: 16. The CDR3 DNA is TGTGCCAGCAGCGGTACTGGGACAGGGATTCAACTGAGCAATCAGCCCCAGCATTTT. Amino acids: CASSGTGTGIQLSNQPQHF.

The genes are TRBV5-4 and TRBJ2-3, with D perhaps matching TRBD2 (6 bases). The germline V gene has CDR1 SGHNT and CDR2 YYREEE (reference sequence). V shed 0 bases and J shed 3 bases, with 23 bases lying between them. The CDR3 sequence is 19 residues long. As DNA, the CDR3 is TGTGCCAGCAGCTTGGGACCCATGGGAGGCTCGGAACGAACAGATACGCAGTATTTT. Amino acid sequence: CASSLGPMGGSERTDTQYF.

This chain joins TRBV5-1 and TRBJ1-1; perhaps TRBD1 as D (6 bases). This CDR3 region has 14 residues. Germline CDR1 and CDR2: SGHRS and YFSETQ. Trimming pared 4 bases from V and 1 base from J, leaving 11 bases between. As DNA, the CDR3 is TGCGCCAGCAGCCTACCGACAGGGAACACTGAAGCTTTCTTT. Translated: CASSLPTGNTEAFF.

Concerning this clone: The same CDR3 can be traced to other DNA sequences in this sample. This chain's CDR3 is CASSFGLAGGNTGELFF. The CDR3 region has the DNA TGCGCCAGCAGCTTTGGACTAGCGGGGGGGAACACCGGGGAGCTGTTTTTT. This chain links TRBV5-1 with TRBJ2-2; 14 bases match TRBD2. Germline trimming cut 2 bases from V and 1 base from J; bases unmatched to any gene: 1. The CDR3 contains 17 residues. Germline CDR1 reads SGHRS; CDR2 reads YFSETQ.

V gene TRBV7-9 combines with J gene TRBJ2-7; D may be TRBD1 (6 bases). V was clipped by 5 bases and J by 3 bases, with 11 bases between them. The CDR3 is 13 amino acids. Germline CDR1 and CDR2: SEHNR and FQNEAQ (reference sequence). CDR3 DNA sequence: TGTGCCAGCAGCACAACAGGGAGCTACGAGCAGTACTTC. Protein sequence: CASSTTGSYEQYF.

The chain recombines TRBV6-5 with TRBJ1-3, with TRBD1 matching over 7 bases. This CDR3 contains 15 residues. Unmatched junction bases numbered 11, after V lost 6 bases and J lost 6 bases. Germline CDR1 reads MNHEY; CDR2 reads SVGAGI. The CDR3 here is CASRGTGTVLNTIYF. Written as DNA, the CDR3 is TGTGCCAGCAGGGGAACCGGGACAGTGCTAAACACCATATATTTT.

This chain links TRBV7-8 with TRBJ1-5; unclear D gene. The V gene lost 0 bases and the J gene lost 4 bases, with 13 bases spanning the gap. The V gene's germline CDR1 is SGHVS and CDR2 FQNEAQ. This CDR3 has 16 amino acids. CDR3 sequence: CASSLARLVRNQPQHF. CDR3 nucleotides: TGTGCCAGCAGCTTAGCACGTCTGGTGAGGAATCAGCCCCAGCATTTT.

J is TRBJ1-6 and V is TRBV30; 7 bases fit TRBD1. CDR1 is GTSNPN, CDR2 SVGIG, per germline (reference sequence). V dropped 0 bases and J dropped 7; count of bases not matched to a gene: 0. This CDR3 contains 13 residues. The CDR3 sequence is CAWSVQGNSPLHF. In DNA form, the CDR3 reads TGTGCCTGGAGTGTACAGGGGAATTCACCCCTCCACTTT.

The J gene is TRBJ1-6, the V gene TRBV7-3; D gene unclear. V was clipped by 1 base and J by 1 base, with 8 bases between them. The CDR3 totals 16 residues. Germline V gives CDR1 SGHTA, CDR2 FQGTGA. The CDR3 DNA sequence: TGTGCCAGCAGCTTAAATCCGGGATCCTATAATTCACCCCTCCACTTT. Encoded protein: CASSLNPGSYNSPLHF.

This chain joins TRBV2 and TRBJ1-2; 7 nucleotides align to TRBD1. With 7 bases clipped from V and 1 base from J, the junction kept 9 bases outside the gene matches. This CDR3 region has 15 residues. Germline V gives CDR1 SNHLY, CDR2 FYNNEI. The CDR3 DNA reads as TGTGCCAGCACCCCCTTGGGACAGAATAACTATGGCTACACCTTC. Translation: CASTPLGQNNYGYTF.

This chain uses TRBV5-1 with TRBJ1-3, with 9 positions matching TRBD1. Trimming cost V 4 bases and J 3 bases; bases outside gene matches: 14. The germline gives CDR1 SGHRS, CDR2 YFSETQ. The CDR3 spans 18 residues. CDR3 coding DNA: TGCGCCAGCAGCCCTACCGTTACAGGGGGCGCATTTGGAAACACCATATATTTT. This codes for CASSPTVTGGAFGNTIYF. Combining the CDR3 with reference TRBV5-1 and TRBJ1-3 gives the whole variable domain KAGVTQTPRYLIKTRGQQVTLSCSPISGHRSVSWYQQTPGQGLQFLFEYFSETQRNKGNFPGRFSGRQFSNSRSEMNVSTLELGDSALYLCASSPTVTGGAFGNTIYFGEGSWLTVV.

This chain joins TRBV9 and TRBJ1-5; the D is unclear. This CDR3 contains 14 residues. The ends were cut back, 0 bases at V and 0 bases at J, with 4 bases in the middle. In germline, CDR1 is SGDLS, CDR2 YYNGEE. The CDR3: CASSVGYSNQPQHF. In DNA form, the CDR3 reads TGTGCCAGCAGCGTAGGCTATAGCAATCAGCCCCAGCATTTT.

V and J are TRBV3-1 (or the pseudogene TRBV3-2) and TRBJ2-1; D may be TRBD1 (5 bases). Germline V gene data show CDR1 as LGHDT and CDR2 as YNNKEL (reference sequence). CDR3 length: 13 amino acids. Trimming left V 0 bases short and J 13 bases short, with 13 bases between. CDR3 sequence reads: CASSQDPGSRQFF. The DNA for the CDR3 is TGTGCCAGCAGCCAAGATCCAGGGTCCCGCCAGTTCTTC.

This sequence joins TRBV13 and TRBJ2-2; 7 nucleotides agree with TRBD2. The CDR3 extends over 16 amino acids. After removal of 6 bases from V and 3 bases from J, the junction contained 10 bases not matched to a gene. The germline gives CDR1 PRHDT, CDR2 FYEKMQ (reference sequence). The CDR3 sequence is CASSYRVAGDTGELFF. For the CDR3, the DNA is TGTGCCAGCAGTTACCGGGTGGCGGGGGACACCGGGGAGCTGTTTTTT.

The J gene is TRBJ1-3, the V gene TRBV5-1; 7 nucleotides match TRBD1. The junction had 6 bases not matched to a gene; V was cut back by 6 bases and J by 0 bases. This CDR3 has 15 residues. Looked up from germline, CDR1 is SGHRS and CDR2 is YFSETQ. The CDR3 DNA is TGCGCCAGCACCTCGACAGGGTCCTCTGGAAACACCATATATTTT. Translated: CASTSTGSSGNTIYF.

The chain has TRBV30 and TRBJ1-3; tentative D call: TRBD1 (5 bases). Trimming took off 0 bases at V and 3 bases at J, with 15 bases between the two ends. The CDR3 runs to 16 residues. Germline CDR1 GTSNPN, CDR2 SVGIG (reference sequence). The CDR3 sequence is CAWSVHQGRFGNTIYF. As DNA, the CDR3 is TGTGCCTGGAGTGTACACCAGGGAAGGTTTGGAAACACCATATATTTT.

V gene TRBV27 combines with J gene TRBJ2-3, with 9 nucleotides matching TRBD1. Germline V gene data show CDR1 as MNHEY and CDR2 as SMNVEV (reference sequence). With V trimmed by 5 bases and J by 4 bases, 7 bases remained unmatched. The CDR3 is 15 residues long. The CDR3 spells CASSIPTGGADTQYF. CDR3 in DNA: TGTGCCAGCAGTATCCCGACAGGGGGGGCAGATACGCAGTATTTT.

The chain links TRBV30 to TRBJ1-1; D possibly corresponds to TRBD1 (5 bases). V gave up 2 bases and J gave up 1 base, with 8 bases separating them. Germline V lookup: CDR1 GTSNPN, CDR2 SVGIG (reference sequence). The CDR3 extends over 13 amino acids. CDR3 DNA sequence: TGTGCCTGGAGTTCCCAGGGGAACACTGAAGCTTTCTTT. It codes for CAWSSQGNTEAFF. Full variable domain (rest looked up from reference TRBV30 and TRBJ1-1): SQTIHQWPATLVQPVGSPLSLECTVEGTSNPNLYWYRQAAGRGLQLLFYSVGIGQISSEVPQNLSASRPQDRQFILSSKKLLLSDSGFYLCAWSSQGNTEAFFGQGTRLTVV.

The CDR3, as DNA: TGTGCCAGCAGCTTCCTTGAGCCGGAGGGAGCTTTCTTT. It is translated as CASSFLEPEGAFF. This rearrangement joins TRBV6-5 to TRBJ1-1, with D uncertain. Germline CDR1 reads MNHEY; CDR2 reads SVGAGI. The CDR3 consists of 13 residues. The V gene lost 6 bases and the J gene lost 10 bases, with 18 bases spanning the gap.

The chain recombines TRBV9 with TRBJ2-1; D unresolved. The V gene lost 0 bases and the J gene lost 5 bases, with 6 bases spanning the gap. Per germline, CDR1 SGDLS and CDR2 YYNGEE. The length of the CDR3 is 13 residues. The DNA of the CDR3 is TGTGCCAGCAGCGTAGCTAATAACAATGAGCAGTTCTTC. Residues: CASSVANNNEQFF. Filled out from reference TRBV9 and TRBJ2-1, the complete variable domain reads DSGVTQTPKHLITATGQRVTLRCSPRSGDLSVYWYQQSLDQGLQFLIQYYNGEERAKGNILERFSAQQFPDLHSELNLSSLELGDSALYFCASSVANNNEQFFGPGTRLTVL.